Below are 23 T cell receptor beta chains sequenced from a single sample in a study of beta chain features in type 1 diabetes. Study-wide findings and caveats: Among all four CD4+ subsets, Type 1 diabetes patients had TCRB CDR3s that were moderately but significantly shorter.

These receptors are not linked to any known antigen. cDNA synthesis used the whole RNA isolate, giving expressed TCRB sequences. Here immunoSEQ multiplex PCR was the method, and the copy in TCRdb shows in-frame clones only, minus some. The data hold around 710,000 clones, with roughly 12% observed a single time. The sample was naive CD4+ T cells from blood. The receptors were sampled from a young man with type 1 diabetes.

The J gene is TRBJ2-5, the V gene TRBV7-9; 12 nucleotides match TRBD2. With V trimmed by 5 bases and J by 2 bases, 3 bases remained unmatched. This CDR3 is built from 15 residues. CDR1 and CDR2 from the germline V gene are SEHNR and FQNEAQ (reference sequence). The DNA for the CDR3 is TGTGCCAGCAGCGCCGGACTAGCGGGGCAAGAGACCCAGTACTTC. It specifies CASSAGLAGQETQYF.

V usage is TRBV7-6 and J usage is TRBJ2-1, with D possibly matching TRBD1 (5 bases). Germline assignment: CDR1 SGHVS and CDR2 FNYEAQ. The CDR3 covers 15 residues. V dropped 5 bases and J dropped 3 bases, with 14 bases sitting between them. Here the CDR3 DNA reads TGTGCCAGCAGCCGAGACCAGGGTGGCTACAATGAGCAGTTCTTC. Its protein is CASSRDQGGYNEQFF.

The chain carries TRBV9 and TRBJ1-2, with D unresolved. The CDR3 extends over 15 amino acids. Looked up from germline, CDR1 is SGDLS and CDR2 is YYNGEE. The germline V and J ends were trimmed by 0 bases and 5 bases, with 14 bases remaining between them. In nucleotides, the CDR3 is TGTGCCAGCAGCGTAGAATCAGGTTCGACTTATGGCTACACCTTC. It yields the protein CASSVESGSTYGYTF.

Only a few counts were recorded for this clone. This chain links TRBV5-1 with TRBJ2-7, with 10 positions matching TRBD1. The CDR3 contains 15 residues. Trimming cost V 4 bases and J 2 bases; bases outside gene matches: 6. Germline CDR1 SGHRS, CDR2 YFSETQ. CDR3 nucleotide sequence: TGCGCCAGCAGCAAGGGACAGGGGACTCCCTACGAGCAGTACTTC. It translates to CASSKGQGTPYEQYF.

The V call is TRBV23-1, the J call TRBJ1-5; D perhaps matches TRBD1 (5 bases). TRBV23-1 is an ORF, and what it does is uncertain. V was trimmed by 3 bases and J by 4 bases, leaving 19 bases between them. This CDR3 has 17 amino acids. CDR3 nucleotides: TGCGCCAGCAGTCAGGGAGGGGTCCAGGATTATAATCAGCCCCAGCATTTT. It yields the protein CASSQGGVQDYNQPQHF.

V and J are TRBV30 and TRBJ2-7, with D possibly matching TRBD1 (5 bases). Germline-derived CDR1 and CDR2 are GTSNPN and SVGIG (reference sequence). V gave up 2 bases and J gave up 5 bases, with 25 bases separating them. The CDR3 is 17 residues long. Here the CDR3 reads CAWSSRQYGIPVNEQYF. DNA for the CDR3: TGTGCCTGGAGTTCTAGACAGTACGGAATACCTGTCAACGAGCAGTACTTC.

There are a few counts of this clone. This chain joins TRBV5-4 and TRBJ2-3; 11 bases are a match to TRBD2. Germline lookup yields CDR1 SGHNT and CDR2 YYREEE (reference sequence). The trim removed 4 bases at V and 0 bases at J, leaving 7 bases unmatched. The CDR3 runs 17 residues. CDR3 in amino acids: CASSTFLAGGSTDTQYF. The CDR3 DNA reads TGTGCCAGCAGCACATTCTTAGCGGGGGGGAGCACAGATACGCAGTATTTT. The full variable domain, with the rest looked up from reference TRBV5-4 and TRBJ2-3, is ETGVTQSPTHLIKTRGQQVTLRCSSQSGHNTVSWYQQALGQGPQFIFQYYREEENGRGNFPPRFSGLQFPNYSSELNVNALELDDSALYLCASSTFLAGGSTDTQYFGPGTRLTVL.

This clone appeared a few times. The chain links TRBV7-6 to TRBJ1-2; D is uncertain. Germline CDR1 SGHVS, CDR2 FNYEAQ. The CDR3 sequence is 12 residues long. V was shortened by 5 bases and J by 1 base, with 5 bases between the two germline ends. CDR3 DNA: TGTGCCAGCAGCACGTTTAACTATGGCTACACCTTC. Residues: CASSTFNYGYTF.

CDR3 sequence: CSVRTGSGNTIYF. The CDR3 bases are TGCAGCGTCCGGACAGGGTCGGGAAACACCATATATTTT. The rearrangement uses TRBV29-1 and TRBJ1-3; TRBD1 matches 8 bases. CDR3 length: 13 amino acids. Germline trimming cut 6 bases from V and 4 bases from J; bases unmatched to any gene: 5. The germline CDR1 and CDR2 sequences are SQVTM and ANQGSEA.

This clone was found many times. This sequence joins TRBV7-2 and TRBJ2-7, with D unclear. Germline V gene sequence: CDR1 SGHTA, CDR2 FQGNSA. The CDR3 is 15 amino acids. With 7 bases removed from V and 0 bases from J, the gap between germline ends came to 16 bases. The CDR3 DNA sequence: TGTGCCAGCACGCCAGGCCCCGACACCTCCTACGAGCAGTACTTC. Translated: CASTPGPDTSYEQYF.

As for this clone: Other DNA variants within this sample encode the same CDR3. The CDR3 region has the DNA TGTGCCAGCAGTGGAACCGGGACCGGGGAGCTGTTTTTT. This codes for CASSGTGTGELFF. This chain connects TRBV2 to TRBJ2-2; D gene ambiguous. Germline CDR1 and CDR2: SNHLY and FYNNEI. The CDR3 runs to 13 residues. V was pared by 4 bases and J by 5 bases, with 8 bases between.

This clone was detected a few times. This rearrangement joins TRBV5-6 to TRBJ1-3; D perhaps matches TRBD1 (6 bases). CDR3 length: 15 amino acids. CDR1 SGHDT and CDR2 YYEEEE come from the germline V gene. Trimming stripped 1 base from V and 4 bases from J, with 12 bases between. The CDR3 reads CASSLMGTNGNTIYF. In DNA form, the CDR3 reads TGTGCCAGCAGCTTGATGGGGACAAACGGAAACACCATATATTTT.

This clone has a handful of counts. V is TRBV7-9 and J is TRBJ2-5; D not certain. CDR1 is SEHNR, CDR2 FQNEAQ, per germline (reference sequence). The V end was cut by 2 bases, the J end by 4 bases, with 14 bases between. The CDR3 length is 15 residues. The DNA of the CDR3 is TGTGCCAGCAGCTTATCAGCCGGGCAATTAGAGACCCAGTACTTC. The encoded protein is CASSLSAGQLETQYF.

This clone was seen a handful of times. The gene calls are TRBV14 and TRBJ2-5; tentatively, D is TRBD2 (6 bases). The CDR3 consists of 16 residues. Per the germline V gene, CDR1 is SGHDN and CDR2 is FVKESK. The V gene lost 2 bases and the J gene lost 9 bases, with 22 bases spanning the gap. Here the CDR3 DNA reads TGTGCCAGCAGCCAAAGGGGCCTACCCGCAAGGGAGGCCCAGTACTTC. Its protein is CASSQRGLPAREAQYF.

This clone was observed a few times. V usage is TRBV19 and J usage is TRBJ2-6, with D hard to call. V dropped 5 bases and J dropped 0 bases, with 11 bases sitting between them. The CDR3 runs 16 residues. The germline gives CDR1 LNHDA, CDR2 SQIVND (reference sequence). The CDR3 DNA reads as TGTGCCAGTAGTCTCGAATCCTACTCTGGGGCCAACGTCCTGACTTTC. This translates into CASSLESYSGANVLTF. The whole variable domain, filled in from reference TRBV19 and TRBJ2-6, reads DGGITQSPKYLFRKEGQNVTLSCEQNLNHDAMYWYRQDPGQGLRLIYYSQIVNDFQKGDIAEGYSVSREKKESFPLTVTSAQKNPTAFYLCASSLESYSGANVLTFGAGSRLTVL.

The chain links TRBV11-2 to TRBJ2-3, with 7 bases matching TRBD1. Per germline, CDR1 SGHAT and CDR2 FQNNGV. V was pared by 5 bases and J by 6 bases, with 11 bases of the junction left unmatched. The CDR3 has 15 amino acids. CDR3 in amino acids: CASSPGTAGRDTQYF. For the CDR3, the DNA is TGTGCCAGCAGCCCCGGGACAGCCGGGCGGGATACGCAGTATTTT.

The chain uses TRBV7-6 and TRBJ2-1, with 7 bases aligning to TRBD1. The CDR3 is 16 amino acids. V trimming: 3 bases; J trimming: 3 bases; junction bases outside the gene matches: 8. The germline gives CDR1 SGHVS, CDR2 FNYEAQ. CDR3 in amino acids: CASSFGPGTDYNEQFF. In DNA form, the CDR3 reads TGTGCCAGCAGCTTTGGCCCCGGGACAGACTACAATGAGCAGTTCTTC.

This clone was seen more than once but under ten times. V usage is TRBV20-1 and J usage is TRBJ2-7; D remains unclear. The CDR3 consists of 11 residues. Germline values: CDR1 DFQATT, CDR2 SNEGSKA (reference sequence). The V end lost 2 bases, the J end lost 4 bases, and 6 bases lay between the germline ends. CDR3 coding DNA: TGCAGTGCTAGAATAGGGTACGAGCAGTACTTC. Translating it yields CSARIGYEQYF.

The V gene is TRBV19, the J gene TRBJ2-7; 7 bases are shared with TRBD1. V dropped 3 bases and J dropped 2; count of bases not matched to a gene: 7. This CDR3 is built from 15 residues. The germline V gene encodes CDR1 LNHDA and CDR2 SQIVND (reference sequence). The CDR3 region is CASSIRTGSTYEQYF. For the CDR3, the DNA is TGTGCCAGTAGTATCCGGACAGGATCTACCTACGAGCAGTACTTC.

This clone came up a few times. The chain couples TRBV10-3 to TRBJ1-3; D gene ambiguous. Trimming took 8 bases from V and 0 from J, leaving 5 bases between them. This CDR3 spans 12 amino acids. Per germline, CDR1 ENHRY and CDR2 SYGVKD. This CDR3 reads CAIASSGNTIYF. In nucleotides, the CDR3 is TGTGCCATCGCAAGCTCTGGAAACACCATATATTTT.

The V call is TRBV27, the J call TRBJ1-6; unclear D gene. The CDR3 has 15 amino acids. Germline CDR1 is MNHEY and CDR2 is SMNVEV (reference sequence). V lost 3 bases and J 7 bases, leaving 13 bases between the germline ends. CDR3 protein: CASSFSDRGNSPLHF. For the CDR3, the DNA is TGTGCCAGCAGTTTCTCCGACCGAGGCAATTCACCCCTCCACTTT.

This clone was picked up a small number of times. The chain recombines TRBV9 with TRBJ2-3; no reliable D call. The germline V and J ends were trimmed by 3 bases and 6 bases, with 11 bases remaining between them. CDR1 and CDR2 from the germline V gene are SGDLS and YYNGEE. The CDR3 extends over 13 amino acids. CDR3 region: CASSDNVRDTQYF. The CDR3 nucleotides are TGTGCCAGCAGCGACAATGTTAGGGATACGCAGTATTTT.

In nucleotides, the CDR3 is TGTGCCAGCAGTGAAAATAGGGGAGCTATTGGCGGGACAGATACGCAGTATTTT. Amino acid sequence: CASSENRGAIGGTDTQYF. The chain is built from TRBV25-1 and TRBJ2-3, with D perhaps assigned TRBD1 or TRBD2 (5 bases each). Trimming cost V 2 bases and J 3 bases, with 21 bases left between them. CDR1 is MGHDK and CDR2 is SYGVNS in the germline V gene. This CDR3 has 18 residues.